Listed below are T cell receptor beta chains from one sample, sequenced in a study of cytomegalovirus exposure and HLA in healthy donors. The method was immunoSEQ multiplex PCR; TCRdb's version includes in-frame clones alone and lacks a portion of them. The sample has some 96,000 clones, 60% to 80% seen once. Sequences were obtained from PBMCs. The receptor source for this set is a man aged 55 to 70 in good health and CMV-seronegative. Both conserved end residues are part of each CDR3. Fields, in order: V gene, D gene, J gene, clone size, CDR3 protein, CDR3 DNA. A D gene is named only where the DNA matches it firmly. A row's size may be missing; if present it is once, few, many or a size class.

v_call: TRBV19
d_call: TRBD1
j_call: TRBJ1-2
clone_size: once
cdr3_aa: CASKVLDREYGYTF
cdr3_nt: TGTGCCAGTAAAGTTCTAGACAGGGAATATGGCTACACCTTC

v_call: TRBV9
d_call: .
j_call: TRBJ2-7
clone_size: .
cdr3_aa: CASSVGTDLQGYEQYF
cdr3_nt: TGTGCCAGCAGCGTAGGGACCGACCTCCAGGGATACGAGCAGTACTTC

v_call: TRBV5-6
d_call: TRBD1
j_call: TRBJ1-2
clone_size: .
cdr3_aa: CASSFDRGGYGYTF
cdr3_nt: TGTGCCAGCAGTTTCGACAGGGGTGGCTATGGCTACACCTTC

v_call: TRBV2
d_call: .
j_call: TRBJ1-6
clone_size: .
cdr3_aa: CASIPGGLNSPLHF
cdr3_nt: TGTGCCAGCATACCGGGGGGTCTTAATTCACCCCTCCACTTT

v_call: TRBV18
d_call: TRBD2
j_call: TRBJ2-5
clone_size: .
cdr3_aa: CASSPSAGGTETQYF
cdr3_nt: TGTGCCAGCTCACCATCAGCGGGAGGGACAGAGACCCAGTACTTC

v_call: TRBV7-9
d_call: TRBD1
j_call: TRBJ2-5
clone_size: few
cdr3_aa: CASSKGQLETQYF
cdr3_nt: TGTGCCAGCAGCAAGGGACAGTTAGAGACCCAGTACTTC

v_call: TRBV14
d_call: TRBD1
j_call: TRBJ2-5
clone_size: .
cdr3_aa: CASSLRTGRSVTQYF
cdr3_nt: TGTGCCAGCAGCCTCCGGACAGGGCGAAGTGTGACCCAGTACTTC

v_call: TRBV15
d_call: .
j_call: TRBJ1-2
clone_size: .
cdr3_aa: CATSRVREGVYGYTF
cdr3_nt: TGTGCCACCAGCAGAGTTCGGGAGGGGGTCTATGGCTACACCTTC

v_call: TRBV7-8
d_call: TRBD2
j_call: TRBJ2-1
clone_size: .
cdr3_aa: CASSLARGGGTNEQFF
cdr3_nt: TGTGCCAGCAGCTTAGCGCGGGGCGGGGGGACCAATGAGCAGTTCTTC

v_call: TRBV5-1
d_call: TRBD1
j_call: TRBJ2-1
clone_size: few
cdr3_aa: CASSLTGGSLSEQFF
cdr3_nt: TGCGCCAGCAGCTTGACAGGGGGCTCCCTGAGTGAGCAGTTCTTC

v_call: TRBV27
d_call: .
j_call: TRBJ2-5
clone_size: few
cdr3_aa: CASSCRELEETQYF
cdr3_nt: TGTGCCAGCAGCTGCCGGGAGTTGGAAGAGACCCAGTACTTC

v_call: TRBV11-3
d_call: TRBD2
j_call: TRBJ2-1
clone_size: .
cdr3_aa: CASTWTSGREQFF
cdr3_nt: TGTGCCAGCACGTGGACTAGCGGGAGGGAGCAGTTCTTC

v_call: TRBV5-1
d_call: .
j_call: TRBJ1-3
clone_size: .
cdr3_aa: CASSTGLDSYSGNTIYF
cdr3_nt: TGCGCCAGCAGCACCGGACTGGACAGTTACTCTGGAAACACCATATATTTT

v_call: TRBV5-5
d_call: .
j_call: TRBJ1-1
clone_size: .
cdr3_aa: CASSLLVAGTPNTEAFF
cdr3_nt: TGTGCCAGCAGCTTATTGGTTGCCGGGACACCGAACACTGAAGCTTTCTTT

v_call: TRBV5-4
d_call: .
j_call: TRBJ1-4
clone_size: .
cdr3_aa: CASSRYPNEKLFF
cdr3_nt: TGTGCCAGCAGTCGGTACCCTAATGAAAAACTGTTTTTT

v_call: TRBV4-1
d_call: TRBD1
j_call: TRBJ2-1
clone_size: .
cdr3_aa: CASSGQGVVEQFF
cdr3_nt: TGCGCCAGCAGCGGGCAGGGGGTAGTGGAGCAGTTCTTC

v_call: TRBV6-5
d_call: .
j_call: TRBJ1-5
clone_size: .
cdr3_aa: CASSRSPTRQQPQHF
cdr3_nt: TGTGCCAGCAGCCGATCTCCGACACGGCAACAGCCCCAGCATTTT

v_call: TRBV5-6
d_call: TRBD2
j_call: TRBJ2-3
clone_size: .
cdr3_aa: CASSPTSGASTDTQYF
cdr3_nt: TGTGCCAGCAGCCCGACTAGCGGGGCTAGCACAGATACGCAGTATTTT

v_call: TRBV6-5
d_call: .
j_call: TRBJ1-2
clone_size: few
cdr3_aa: CASSYDGRYYGYTF
cdr3_nt: TGTGCCAGCAGTTACGATGGGAGATACTATGGCTACACCTTC

v_call: TRBV7-3
d_call: TRBD2
j_call: TRBJ2-3
clone_size: .
cdr3_aa: CASSSGLVFQRSTDTQYF
cdr3_nt: TGTGCCAGCAGTTCCGGACTAGTTTTTCAAAGAAGCACAGATACGCAGTATTTT

v_call: TRBV6-1
d_call: .
j_call: TRBJ1-2
clone_size: .
cdr3_aa: CASSPRGDHGYTF
cdr3_nt: TGTGCCAGCAGTCCCAGGGGCGACCATGGCTACACCTTC

v_call: TRBV6-5
d_call: .
j_call: TRBJ2-7
clone_size: .
cdr3_aa: CASSYSAGTYEQYF
cdr3_nt: TGTGCCAGCAGTTACTCAGCAGGTACCTACGAGCAGTACTTC

v_call: TRBV14
d_call: .
j_call: TRBJ1-6
clone_size: .
cdr3_aa: CASSQEGGSPLHF
cdr3_nt: TGTGCCAGCAGCCAAGAGGGGGGTTCACCCCTCCACTTT

v_call: TRBV6-5
d_call: .
j_call: TRBJ1-5
clone_size: .
cdr3_aa: CASSEALRQPQHF
cdr3_nt: TGTGCCAGCAGTGAAGCACTTCGCCAGCCCCAGCATTTT

v_call: TRBV10-1
d_call: .
j_call: TRBJ2-3
clone_size: few
cdr3_aa: CASSAVAGQRSLTSTDTQYF
cdr3_nt: TGCGCCAGCAGTGCAGTCGCGGGACAGAGATCACTTACTAGCACAGATACGCAGTATTTT

v_call: TRBV4-2
d_call: TRBD2
j_call: TRBJ2-1
clone_size: few
cdr3_aa: CASSQGASGESYNEQFF
cdr3_nt: TGTGCCAGCAGCCAAGGGGCTAGCGGGGAATCCTACAATGAGCAGTTCTTC

v_call: TRBV7-2
d_call: .
j_call: TRBJ2-7
clone_size: .
cdr3_aa: CASSLDFDYEQYF
cdr3_nt: TGTGCCAGCAGTTTGGACTTTGATTACGAGCAGTACTTC

v_call: TRBV11-3
d_call: TRBD2
j_call: TRBJ2-2
clone_size: .
cdr3_aa: CASSFLGGSWTGELFF
cdr3_nt: TGTGCCAGCAGCTTCTTGGGCGGGAGCTGGACCGGGGAGCTGTTTTTT

v_call: TRBV6-1
d_call: TRBD2
j_call: TRBJ2-1
clone_size: .
cdr3_aa: CASSEWERGGLVGNEQFF
cdr3_nt: TGTGCCAGCAGTGAATGGGAGCGGGGGGGCCTGGTCGGCAATGAGCAGTTCTTC

v_call: TRBV6-4
d_call: TRBD1
j_call: TRBJ2-3
clone_size: .
cdr3_aa: CASSDSETGHTDTQYF
cdr3_nt: TGTGCCAGCAGTGACTCAGAGACAGGGCACACAGATACGCAGTATTTT

v_call: TRBV29-1
d_call: TRBD2
j_call: TRBJ2-5
clone_size: few
cdr3_aa: CSVARTSGQETQYF
cdr3_nt: TGCAGCGTGGCCCGGACTAGCGGACAAGAGACCCAGTACTTC

v_call: TRBV19
d_call: TRBD1
j_call: TRBJ2-5
clone_size: .
cdr3_aa: CASGRDREGEQYF
cdr3_nt: TGTGCCAGTGGCCGGGACAGGGAGGGAGAGCAGTACTTC

v_call: TRBV7-3
d_call: TRBD1
j_call: TRBJ2-2
clone_size: .
cdr3_aa: CASSGTGGASGELFF
cdr3_nt: TGTGCCAGCAGCGGGACAGGGGGCGCTTCCGGGGAGCTGTTTTTT

v_call: TRBV7-9
d_call: .
j_call: TRBJ2-7
clone_size: .
cdr3_aa: CSSSSSSYEQYF
cdr3_nt: TGTTCCAGCAGCTCTAGCTCCTACGAGCAGTACTTC

v_call: TRBV11-3
d_call: TRBD1
j_call: TRBJ1-3
clone_size: .
cdr3_aa: CASSQWTGTGNTIYF
cdr3_nt: TGTGCCAGCAGCCAATGGACAGGGACTGGAAACACCATATATTTT

v_call: TRBV7-9
d_call: .
j_call: TRBJ1-1
clone_size: .
cdr3_aa: CASSLRGPEAFF
cdr3_nt: TGTGCCAGCAGCTTAAGGGGTCCGGAAGCTTTCTTT

v_call: TRBV11-3
d_call: .
j_call: TRBJ2-5
clone_size: few
cdr3_aa: CASSFRVGGEKTQYF
cdr3_nt: TGTGCCAGCAGCTTCAGGGTAGGGGGGGAAAAGACCCAGTACTTC

v_call: TRBV5-4
d_call: .
j_call: TRBJ1-2
clone_size: .
cdr3_aa: CASSPGGDGYGYTF
cdr3_nt: TGTGCCAGCAGCCCCGGAGGGGATGGGTATGGCTACACCTTC

v_call: TRBV29-1
d_call: TRBD1
j_call: TRBJ1-1
clone_size: .
cdr3_aa: CSVPGDRGFGTEAFF
cdr3_nt: TGCAGCGTCCCCGGAGACAGGGGTTTTGGCACTGAAGCTTTCTTT

v_call: TRBV28
d_call: TRBD1
j_call: TRBJ2-1
clone_size: .
cdr3_aa: CASSLPRDRGIYEYNEQFF
cdr3_nt: TGTGCCAGCAGTTTACCCCGGGACAGGGGGATTTACGAGTACAATGAGCAGTTCTTC

v_call: TRBV7-9
d_call: TRBD2
j_call: TRBJ2-1
clone_size: few
cdr3_aa: CASRPGTSSEQFF
cdr3_nt: TGTGCCAGCAGACCCGGGACTAGCAGCGAGCAGTTCTTC

v_call: TRBV28
d_call: .
j_call: TRBJ1-1
clone_size: few
cdr3_aa: CASSLGPGGTEAFF
cdr3_nt: TGTGCCAGCAGTTTAGGCCCCGGGGGCACTGAAGCTTTCTTT

v_call: TRBV7-3
d_call: TRBD1
j_call: TRBJ1-1
clone_size: .
cdr3_aa: CASREDWTGRTEAFF
cdr3_nt: TGTGCCAGCAGGGAGGACTGGACAGGGAGAACTGAAGCTTTCTTT

v_call: TRBV30
d_call: TRBD2
j_call: TRBJ2-1
clone_size: .
cdr3_aa: CAWSVSGLAGEMEFF
cdr3_nt: TGTGCCTGGAGTGTATCGGGACTAGCGGGAGAAATGGAGTTCTTC

v_call: TRBV30
d_call: TRBD1
j_call: TRBJ1-1
clone_size: .
cdr3_aa: CAWNQRQGRLSTEAFF
cdr3_nt: TGTGCCTGGAACCAAAGACAGGGGAGGTTAAGCACTGAAGCTTTCTTT

v_call: TRBV19
d_call: TRBD2
j_call: TRBJ2-1
clone_size: .
cdr3_aa: CASSIRAGGRRDNEQFF
cdr3_nt: TGTGCCAGTAGTATCCGGGCGGGGGGTCGGCGAGACAATGAGCAGTTCTTC